The 7 T cell receptor beta chains below come from one sample, sequenced in a study of spatial heterogeneity in lung cancer. Time point meaning: sample taken at primary tumor resection. In TCRdb, the 5' RACE reads were re-called with MiXCR into one record per CDR3 protein. The sample includes 60,000 or so distinct CDR3 sequences, roughly 6.6% of them seen just once. The specimen comprised PBMCs, sampled at surgery. Receptors originate from a female donor with early-stage non-small cell lung cancer.

This clonotype was recorded at least ten times. V usage is TRBV11-2 and J usage is TRBJ1-5; no firm D call. Germline loops: CDR1 SGHAT, CDR2 FQNNGV. Trimming shortened V by 1 base and J by 4 bases, and 5 bases separated the two germline ends. The CDR3 runs 13 residues. The CDR3 region is CASSLVANQPQHF. The CDR3 DNA follows: TGTGCCAGCAGCTTAGTGGCGAATCAGCCCCAGCATTTT.

This clonotype was seen many times. The chain joins TRBV6-5 to TRBJ1-3; D is undetermined. There are 13 residues in the CDR3. Germline loops: CDR1 MNHEY, CDR2 SVGAGI. Trimming cost V 7 bases and J 4 bases, with 11 bases left between them. In DNA, the CDR3 is TGTGCCAGCACTTATGCCGTGGGAAACACCATATATTTT. This gives the protein CASTYAVGNTIYF.

This clonotype was observed at least ten times. V gene TRBV20-1 combines with J gene TRBJ2-3; 9 bases are shared with TRBD2. V shed 3 bases, J shed 7 bases, and the junction held 8 bases outside the gene matches. The CDR3 sequence is 14 residues long. Germline loops: CDR1 DFQATT, CDR2 SNEGSKA (reference sequence). The CDR3, as DNA: TGCAGTGCTAGCATGGCTAGCGGGGTACATACGCAGTATTTT. This codes for CSASMASGVHTQYF.

This clonotype was detected many times. This chain uses TRBV23-1 with TRBJ1-2, with D perhaps matching TRBD1 (6 bases). TRBV23-1 is marked as an open reading frame, function uncertain. This CDR3 comprises 15 residues. Trimming took 7 bases from V and 4 from J, leaving 19 bases between them. The CDR3 coding sequence is TGCGCCAGCAACTATCATGGACAGCCTACCTATGGCTACACCTTC. Translating gives CASNYHGQPTYGYTF.

There are many counts of this clonotype. The J gene is TRBJ2-1, the V gene TRBV27, with 9 bases fitting TRBD2. The V and J ends lost 4 bases and 8 bases, in that order; junction bases with no gene match: 9. CDR3 length: 15 amino acids. The germline V gene encodes CDR1 MNHEY and CDR2 SMNVEV (reference sequence). The DNA of the CDR3 is TGTGCCAGCAGTTACATTAGCGGGGGCATCGATGAGCAGTTCTTC. Its translation is CASSYISGGIDEQFF.

This clonotype appeared many times. The chain carries TRBV4-1 and TRBJ1-6; no reliable D call. There are 16 residues in the CDR3. Trimming removed 1 base from V and 8 bases from J, with 15 bases in between. The germline CDR1 and CDR2 sequences are MGHRA and YSYEKL. The CDR3 reads CASSQVDAPRDSPLHF. The CDR3 DNA follows: TGCGCCAGCAGCCAAGTTGACGCGCCGAGGGATTCACCCCTCCACTTT.

This clonotype was counted at least ten times. The J gene is TRBJ2-1, the V gene TRBV11-3, with 8 bases lining up with TRBD2. Germline CDR1 is SGHNT and CDR2 is YENEEA. The CDR3 consists of 18 residues. The ends lost 3 bases at V and 0 bases at J; junction bases unmatched: 10. CDR3 sequence (DNA): TGTGCCAGCAGCTTGGGCGGAGGAAGCGGGGGCTCCTACAATGAGCAGTTCTTC. Translation gives CASSLGGGSGGSYNEQFF.